The source of this TCR beta chain is a study of vaccination and CD4 T cells after COVID-19. Study-level background: Comprising six males and four females, the convalescent participants counted two Hispanic individuals among them. Broader study findings: SARS-CoV-2-reactive clonotypes showed a nonsignificant median rise from 21 to 38.

Cultured CD4+ T cell DNA underwent sequencing with the Oncomine TCR Beta short-read assay. In TCRdb, the PCR reads were re-called with MiXCR into one record per CDR3 protein. The data show about 15,000 distinct CDR3 sequences, over 50% seen once. Documented treatment: roughly ten-day PBMC culture with coronavirus spike peptide pools or control peptides (ViraFEST assay). On this clonotype: The target antigen is unknown.

Germline V gene sequence: CDR1 MDHEN, CDR2 SYDVKM. Trimming took off 3 bases at V and 4 bases at J, with 6 bases between the two ends. The CDR3 consists of 12 residues. Sequencing was performed on CD4+ T cells from blood, cultured in vitro. This chain uses TRBV28 with TRBJ1-2; D unclear. The source of this sequence is a human donor who had recovered from COVID-19. The CDR3 bases are TGTGCCAGCAGTTTTAACAGCTATGGCTACACCTTC. This sequence encodes CASSFNSYGYTF.